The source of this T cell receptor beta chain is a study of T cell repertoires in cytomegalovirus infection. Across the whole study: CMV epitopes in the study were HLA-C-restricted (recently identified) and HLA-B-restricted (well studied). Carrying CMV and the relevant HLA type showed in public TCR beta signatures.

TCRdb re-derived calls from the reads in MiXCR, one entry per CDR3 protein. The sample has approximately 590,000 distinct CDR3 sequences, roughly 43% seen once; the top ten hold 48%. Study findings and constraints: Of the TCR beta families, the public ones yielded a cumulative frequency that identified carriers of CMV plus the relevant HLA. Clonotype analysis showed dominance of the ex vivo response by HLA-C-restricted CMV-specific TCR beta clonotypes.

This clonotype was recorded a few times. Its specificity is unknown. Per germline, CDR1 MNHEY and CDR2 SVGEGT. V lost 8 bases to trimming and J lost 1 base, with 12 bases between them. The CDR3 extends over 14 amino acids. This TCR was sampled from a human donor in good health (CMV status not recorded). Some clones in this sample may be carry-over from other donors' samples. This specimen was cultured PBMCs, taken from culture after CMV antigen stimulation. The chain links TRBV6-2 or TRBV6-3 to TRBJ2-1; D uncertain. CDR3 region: CASVDIGSYNEQFF. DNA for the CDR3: TGTGCCAGCGTCGATATCGGTTCCTACAATGAGCAGTTCTTC.